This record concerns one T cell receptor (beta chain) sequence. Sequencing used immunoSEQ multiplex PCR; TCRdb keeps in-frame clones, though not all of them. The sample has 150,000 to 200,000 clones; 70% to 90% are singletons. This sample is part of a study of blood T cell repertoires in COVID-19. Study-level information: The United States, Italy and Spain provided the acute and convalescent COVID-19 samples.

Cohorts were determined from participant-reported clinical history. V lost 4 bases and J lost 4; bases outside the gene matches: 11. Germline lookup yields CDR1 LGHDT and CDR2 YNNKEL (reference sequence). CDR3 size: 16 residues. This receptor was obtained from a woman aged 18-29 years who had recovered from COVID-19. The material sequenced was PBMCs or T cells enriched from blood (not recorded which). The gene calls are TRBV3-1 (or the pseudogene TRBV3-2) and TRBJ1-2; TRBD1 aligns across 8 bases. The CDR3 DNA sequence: TGTGCCAGCAGCCCTTTAGGACAGGGCCATATCTATGGCTACACCTTC. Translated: CASSPLGQGHIYGYTF.